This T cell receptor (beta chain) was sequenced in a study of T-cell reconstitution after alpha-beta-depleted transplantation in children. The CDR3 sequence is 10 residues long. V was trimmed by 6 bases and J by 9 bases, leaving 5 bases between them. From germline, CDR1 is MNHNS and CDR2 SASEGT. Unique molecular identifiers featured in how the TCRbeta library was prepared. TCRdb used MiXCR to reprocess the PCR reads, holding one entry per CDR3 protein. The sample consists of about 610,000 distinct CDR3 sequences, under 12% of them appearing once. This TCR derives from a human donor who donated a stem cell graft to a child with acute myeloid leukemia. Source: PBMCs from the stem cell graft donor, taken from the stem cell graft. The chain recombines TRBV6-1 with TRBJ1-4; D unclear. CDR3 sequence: CASREKKLFF. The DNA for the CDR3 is TGTGCCAGCAGGGAAAAAAAACTGTTTTTT.